This T cell receptor (beta chain) emerged from a study of beta chain features in type 1 diabetes. The study, taken as a whole, reports: Shortening that was moderate but significant affected the TCRB CDR3s of Type 1 diabetes patients in all four CD4+ subsets.

The CDR3 has 14 residues. CDR1 and CDR2 from the germline V gene are SGHRS and YFSETQ. On this clone itself: Its antigen remains unknown. At one boundary the junction diverges from the germline segment, which might be a read error.

Expressed TCRB transcripts got sequenced, as all isolated RNA was reverse transcribed. The method was immunoSEQ multiplex PCR; TCRdb's version includes in-frame clones alone and lacks a portion of them. Of about 700,000 clones in the sample, 13% were seen once. The clonotype comes from a man aged 18 to 30 with type 1 diabetes. Sequencing was performed on naive CD4+ T cells from blood. The chain links TRBV5-1 to TRBJ2-4; D call uncertain. CDR3 amino acids: CASSLVEPQQAQDF. CDR3 coding DNA: TGCGCCAGCAGCTTGGTAGAGCCGCAACAAGCCCAAGACTTC.